These T cell receptor beta chains were read from a single sample in a study of HIV-infected patients and healthy controls. One entry per CDR3 protein, called by TCRdb with MiXCR from the 5' RACE reads. This table holds roughly 68,000 distinct CDR3 sequences, 15% to 20% found once. Sequenced sample: CD4+ T cells from blood. These receptors came from a human donor in good health. Each CDR3 is given with its conserved first and last residue. Each record gives: clone size, D gene, J gene, V gene, CDR3 DNA, CDR3 protein. The D gene is left open where the match is weak. A row's size may be missing; if present it is once, few, many or a size class.

>many|NA|TRBJ2-3|TRBV20-1
TGCAGTGCTAGAGATGTGCGGGAATACACAGATACGCAGTATTTT
CSARDVREYTDTQYF
>NA|TRBD2|TRBJ2-2|TRBV19
TGTGCCAGGGTTAGCGGGGGGCCCACCGGGGAGCTGTTTTTT
CARVSGGPTGELFF
>NA|NA|TRBJ1-1|TRBV12-5
TGTGCTAGTGGTTTGATCCGACCGAGCGGCACTGAAGCTTTCTTT
CASGLIRPSGTEAFF
>few|NA|TRBJ1-1|TRBV6-5
TGTGCCAGCACCAACCCGGGGGCGCGGGAAGCTTTCTTT
CASTNPGAREAFF
>many|TRBD2|TRBJ2-3|TRBV7-9
TGTGCCAGCAGCCACGGGACTAGCGGACCCACAGATACGCAGTATTTT
CASSHGTSGPTDTQYF
>once|TRBD1|TRBJ1-6|TRBV11-2
TGTGCCAGCAGCTTATCGGACAGGGGTTCACCCCTCCACTTT
CASSLSDRGSPLHF
>many|TRBD1|TRBJ2-7|TRBV27
TGTGCCAGCAAACGACAGGGTGCCTACGAGCAGTACTTC
CASKRQGAYEQYF
>many|TRBD2|TRBJ2-2|TRBV11-3
TGTGCCAGCAGCGCTAGCGGGAGCGCCGGGGAGCTGTTTTTT
CASSASGSAGELFF
>once|NA|TRBJ2-3|TRBV30
TGTGCCTGGAGTGGCCAGCTCACAGATACGCAGTATTTT
CAWSGQLTDTQYF
>many|TRBD2|TRBJ2-1|TRBV4-2
TGTGCCAGCAGCCAAGCCGGGACTAGCGGGGCTGATGAGCAGTTCTTC
CASSQAGTSGADEQFF
>many|TRBD1|TRBJ1-2|TRBV20-1
TGCAGTGCTGGTACCGGGACAGGGAACTATGGCTACACCTTC
CSAGTGTGNYGYTF